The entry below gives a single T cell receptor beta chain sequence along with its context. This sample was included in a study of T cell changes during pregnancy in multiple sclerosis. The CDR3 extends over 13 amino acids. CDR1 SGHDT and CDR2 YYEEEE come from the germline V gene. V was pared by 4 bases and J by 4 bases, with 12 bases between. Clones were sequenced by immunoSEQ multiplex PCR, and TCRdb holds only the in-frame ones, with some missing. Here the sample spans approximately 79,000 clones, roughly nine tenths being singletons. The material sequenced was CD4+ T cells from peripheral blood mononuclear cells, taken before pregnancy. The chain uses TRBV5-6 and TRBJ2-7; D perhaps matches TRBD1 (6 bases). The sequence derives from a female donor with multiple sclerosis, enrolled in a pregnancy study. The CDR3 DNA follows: TGTGCCAGCAGCCCGACAGGAAGTTACGAGCAGTACTTC. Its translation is CASSPTGSYEQYF.